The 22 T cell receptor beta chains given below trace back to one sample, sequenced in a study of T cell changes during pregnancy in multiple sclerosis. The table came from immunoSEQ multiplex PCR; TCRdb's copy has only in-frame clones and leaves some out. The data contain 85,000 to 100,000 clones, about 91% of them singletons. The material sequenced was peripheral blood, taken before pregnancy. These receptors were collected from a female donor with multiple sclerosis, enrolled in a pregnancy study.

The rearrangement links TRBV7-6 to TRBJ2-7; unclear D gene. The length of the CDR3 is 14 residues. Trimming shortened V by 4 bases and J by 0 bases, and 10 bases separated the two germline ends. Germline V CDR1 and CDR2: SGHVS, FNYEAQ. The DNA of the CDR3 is TGTGCCAGCAGCTACTCTCCCGGCTCCTACGAGCAGTACTTC. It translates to CASSYSPGSYEQYF.

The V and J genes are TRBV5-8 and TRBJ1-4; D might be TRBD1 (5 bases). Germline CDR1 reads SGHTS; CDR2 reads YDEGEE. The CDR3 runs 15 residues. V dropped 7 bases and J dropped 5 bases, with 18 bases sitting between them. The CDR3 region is CASCARGPVNEKLFF. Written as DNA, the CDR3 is TGTGCCAGCTGCGCAAGGGGCCCTGTAAATGAAAAACTGTTTTTT.

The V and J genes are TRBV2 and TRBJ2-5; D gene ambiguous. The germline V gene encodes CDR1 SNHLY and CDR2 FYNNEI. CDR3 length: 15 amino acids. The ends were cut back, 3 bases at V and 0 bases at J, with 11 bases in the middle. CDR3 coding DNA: TGTGCCAGCAGTGATGTTCCGAGATACCAAGAGACCCAGTACTTC. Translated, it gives CASSDVPRYQETQYF.

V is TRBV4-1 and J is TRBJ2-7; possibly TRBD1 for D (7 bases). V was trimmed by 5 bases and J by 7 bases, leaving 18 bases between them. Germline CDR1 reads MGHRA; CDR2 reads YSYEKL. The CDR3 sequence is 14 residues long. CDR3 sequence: CASSTQGGAKEQYF. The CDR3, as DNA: TGCGCCAGCAGCACCCAGGGGGGAGCGAAAGAGCAGTACTTC.

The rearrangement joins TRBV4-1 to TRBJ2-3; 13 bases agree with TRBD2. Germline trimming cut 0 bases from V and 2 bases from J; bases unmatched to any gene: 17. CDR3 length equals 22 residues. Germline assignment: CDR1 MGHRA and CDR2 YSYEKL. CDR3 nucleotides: TGCGCCAGCAGCCAAGATAGGGACCAGGGACTAGCGGGACTCCCCTACACAGATACGCAGTATTTT. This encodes CASSQDRDQGLAGLPYTDTQYF.

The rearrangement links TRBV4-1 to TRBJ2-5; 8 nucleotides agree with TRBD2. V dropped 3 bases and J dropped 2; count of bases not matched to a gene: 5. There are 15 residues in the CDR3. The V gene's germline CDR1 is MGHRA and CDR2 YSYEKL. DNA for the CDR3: TGCGCCAGCAGCCAGCTCCAGCGGGGGCAAGAGACCCAGTACTTC. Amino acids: CASSQLQRGQETQYF.

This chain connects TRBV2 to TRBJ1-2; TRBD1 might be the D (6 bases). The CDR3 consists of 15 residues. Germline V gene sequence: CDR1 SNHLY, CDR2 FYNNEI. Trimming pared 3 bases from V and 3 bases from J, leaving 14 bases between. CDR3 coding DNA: TGTGCCAGCAGTGATGAGGGGGTGACATACTATGGCTACACCTTC. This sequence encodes CASSDEGVTYYGYTF.

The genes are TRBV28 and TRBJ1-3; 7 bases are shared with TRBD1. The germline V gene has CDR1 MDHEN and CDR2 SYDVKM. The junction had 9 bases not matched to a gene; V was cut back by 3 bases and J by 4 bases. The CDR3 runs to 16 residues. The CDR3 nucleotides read TGTGCCAGCAGTTTCGTTCGGGACAGCACAGGAAACACCATATATTTT. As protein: CASSFVRDSTGNTIYF.

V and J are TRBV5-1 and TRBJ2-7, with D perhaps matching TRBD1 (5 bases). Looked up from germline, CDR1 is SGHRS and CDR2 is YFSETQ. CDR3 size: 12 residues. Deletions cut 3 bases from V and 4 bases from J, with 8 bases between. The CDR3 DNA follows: TGCGCCAGCAGCTCGCAGGGTTACGAGCAGTACTTC. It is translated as CASSSQGYEQYF.

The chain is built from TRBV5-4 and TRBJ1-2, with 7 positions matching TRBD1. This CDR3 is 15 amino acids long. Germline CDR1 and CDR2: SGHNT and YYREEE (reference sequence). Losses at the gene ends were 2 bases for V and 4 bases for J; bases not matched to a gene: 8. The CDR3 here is CASSFLTGSTYGYTF. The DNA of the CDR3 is TGTGCCAGCAGCTTTTTGACAGGGAGTACCTATGGCTACACCTTC.

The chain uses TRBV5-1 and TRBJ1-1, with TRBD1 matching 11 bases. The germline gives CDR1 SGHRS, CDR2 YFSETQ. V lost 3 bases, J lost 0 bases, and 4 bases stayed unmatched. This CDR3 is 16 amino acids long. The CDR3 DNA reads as TGCGCCAGCAGCTGGGGACAGGGGGTTTTGAACACTGAAGCTTTCTTT. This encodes CASSWGQGVLNTEAFF.

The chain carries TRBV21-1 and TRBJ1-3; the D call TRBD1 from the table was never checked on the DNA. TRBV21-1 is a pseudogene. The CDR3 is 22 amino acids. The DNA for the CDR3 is TGTGCCAGCAGCACCGCGCTCCCACGGCCCCTGGTCGGGACAGGGTTAGGAAACACCATATATTTT. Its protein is CASSTALPRPLVGTGLGNTIYF.

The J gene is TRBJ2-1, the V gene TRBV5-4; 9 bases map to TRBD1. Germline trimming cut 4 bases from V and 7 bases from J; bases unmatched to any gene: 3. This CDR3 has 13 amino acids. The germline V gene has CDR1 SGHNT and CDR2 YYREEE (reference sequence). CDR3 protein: CASSEDRGNEQFF. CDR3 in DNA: TGTGCCAGCAGCGAGGACAGGGGAAATGAGCAGTTCTTC.

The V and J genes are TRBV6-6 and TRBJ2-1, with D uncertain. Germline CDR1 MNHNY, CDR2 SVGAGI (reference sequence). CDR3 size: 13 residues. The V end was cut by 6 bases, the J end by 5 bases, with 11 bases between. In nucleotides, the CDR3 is TGTGCCAGCAGCTCGTGGAGCGACAATGAGCAGTTCTTC. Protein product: CASSSWSDNEQFF.

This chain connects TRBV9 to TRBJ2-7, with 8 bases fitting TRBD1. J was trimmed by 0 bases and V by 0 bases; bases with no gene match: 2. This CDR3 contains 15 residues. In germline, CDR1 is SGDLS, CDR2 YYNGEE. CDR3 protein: CASSVGDRSSYEQYF. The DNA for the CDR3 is TGTGCCAGCAGCGTAGGGGACAGGAGCTCCTACGAGCAGTACTTC.

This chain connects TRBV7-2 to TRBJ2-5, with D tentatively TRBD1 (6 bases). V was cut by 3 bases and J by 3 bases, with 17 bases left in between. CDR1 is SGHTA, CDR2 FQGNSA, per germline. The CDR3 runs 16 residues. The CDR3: CASSLLQGALKETQYF. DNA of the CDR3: TGTGCCAGCAGCTTGTTACAGGGAGCCCTAAAAGAGACCCAGTACTTC.

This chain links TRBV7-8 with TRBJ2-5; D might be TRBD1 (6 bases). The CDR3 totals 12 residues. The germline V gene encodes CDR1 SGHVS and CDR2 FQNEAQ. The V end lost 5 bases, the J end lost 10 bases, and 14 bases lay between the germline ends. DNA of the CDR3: TGTGCCAGCAGCCTGGGGGCCCGGGGCCAGTACTTC. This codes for CASSLGARGQYF.

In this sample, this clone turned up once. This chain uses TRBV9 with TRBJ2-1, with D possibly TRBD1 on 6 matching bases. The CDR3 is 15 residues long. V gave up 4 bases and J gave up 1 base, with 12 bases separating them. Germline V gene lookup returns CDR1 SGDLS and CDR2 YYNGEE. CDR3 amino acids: CASSLVGASYNEQFF. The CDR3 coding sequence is TGTGCCAGCAGCCTCGTGGGGGCATCCTACAATGAGCAGTTCTTC.

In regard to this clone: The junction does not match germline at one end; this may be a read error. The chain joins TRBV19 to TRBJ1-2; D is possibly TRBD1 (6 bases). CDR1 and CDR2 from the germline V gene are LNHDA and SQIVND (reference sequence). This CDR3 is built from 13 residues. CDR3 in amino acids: CASSRDTIAGFSF. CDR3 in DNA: TGTGCCAGTAGTCGGGACACCATTGCAGGGTTCTCCTTC.

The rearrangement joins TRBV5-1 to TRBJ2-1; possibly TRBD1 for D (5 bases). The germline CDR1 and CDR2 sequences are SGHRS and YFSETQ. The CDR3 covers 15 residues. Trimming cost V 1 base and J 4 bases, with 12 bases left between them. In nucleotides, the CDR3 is TGCGCCAGCAGCTTGTCAGGGTCCGAGTACAATGAGCAGTTCTTC. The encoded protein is CASSLSGSEYNEQFF.

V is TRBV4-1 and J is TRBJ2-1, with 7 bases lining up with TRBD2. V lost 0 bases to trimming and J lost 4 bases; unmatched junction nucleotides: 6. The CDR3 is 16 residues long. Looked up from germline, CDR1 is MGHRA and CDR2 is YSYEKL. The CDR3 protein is CASSQDPAGNYNEQFF. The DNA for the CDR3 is TGCGCCAGCAGCCAAGATCCAGCGGGGAATTACAATGAGCAGTTCTTC.

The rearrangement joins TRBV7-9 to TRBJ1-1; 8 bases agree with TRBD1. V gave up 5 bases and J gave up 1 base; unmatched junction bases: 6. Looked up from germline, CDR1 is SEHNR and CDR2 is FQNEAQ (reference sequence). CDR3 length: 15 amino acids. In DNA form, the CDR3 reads TGTGCCAGCAGCCCACGGACAGGGAGGAACACTGAAGCTTTCTTT. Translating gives CASSPRTGRNTEAFF.